What follows is one T cell receptor (beta chain) and its context. No antigen is known for it. There are no base qualities to consult, and no much larger clone falls within one base. Following the manufacturer's recommendations, the immunoSEQ kit was used to generate TCR beta libraries from genomic DNA. For library preparation, a first multiplex PCR was performed with proprietary primers, followed by a second PCR in which unique barcodes were added, and bead cleanups were performed after each round. A kit-provided positive control reaction and a negative control reaction were included in every sample batch. The final libraries underwent checking on an Agilent 4200 TapeStation D1000 ScreenTape, volumetric pooling, and quantification by qPCR. Sequencing was performed on an Illumina NextSeq500 using a MidOutput 150-cycle cartridge, with 156 Read1 cycles, 15 Index1 cycles, and the kit custom primers. The pooled library was loaded at roughly 0.9 pM with around 20% PhiX control spiked in. The paper's processing steps were these. The vendor-processed data were analyzed in R, and a clonotype was defined as all T cells that share the same CDR3 nucleotide sequence. In the clone abundance analyses, frequencies in each sample were normalized to that sample's 10,000 most abundant clones. Public T cell clones, averaging fewer than five per sample, were removed before analysis. Tumor-enriched and baseline blood-enriched clonotypes were defined by at least a 32-fold difference in abundance between compartments. A beta-binomial differential abundance model was used to identify clonotypes that were expanded or contracted between blood time points. Similarity between tumor and blood repertoires was quantified using the Baroni-Urbani and Buser coefficient, and groups were compared with two-tailed Wilcoxon tests in R. TCRdb holds this immuneACCESS table with in-frame rearrangements only. Some clones are missing; in checked studies, unresolved V genes explain under half, and the rest has no known cause. That table is the source of V, J and clone size, and D and trimming were worked out from the DNA. Within this sample are some 130,000 clones, with 75% to 90% of them counted one time only. The ten largest clonotypes hold under 2.5% of the sample.

This specimen belongs to a study of radiation and T cells in renal cell carcinoma (dated by TCRdb to about 2020). Background for the entire study: The samples were drawn from a clinical trial, where primary renal cell carcinomas were treated with 15 Gy of stereotactic body radiation therapy and then removed by nephrectomy 4 weeks afterward. In the approximately 53 samples combined, 4,016,671 unique CDR3 nucleotide sequences were found, encoding about 2,700,000 unique CDR3 amino acid sequences. In total, almost 55 samples, comprising 26 tumors and some 27 peripheral blood samples, were subjected to TCR beta sequencing. Beyond this particular receptor, the publication reports: The single-armed trial design could not address effects of radiation dose or scheduling on the TCR repertoire. Because pretreatment tumor biopsies were not available, the baseline intratumoral presence of clonotypes could not be determined. Changes in the blood repertoire were not tracked past 4 weeks after treatment. In blood, the top tumor clonotypes increased from baseline to 2 weeks after radiation and then shrank by 4 weeks, which suggests a temporary expansion of tumor-resident clones.

The sample's time point label is to be understood as: blood 2 weeks post-SBRT. The treatment or condition label on this specimen signifies: 15 Gy SBRT to primary tumor, nephrectomy 4 weeks later. Serial peripheral blood from radiation-treated patients was sampled at baseline, 2 weeks and 4 weeks after SBRT to track tumor-enriched clonotypes. Renal cell carcinoma with clear cell pathology was present in all patients. Genomic DNA for TCR sequencing was prepared using the QIAamp DNA Blood Mini Kit (Qiagen). The analyses included just those samples that passed every quality control check. Taken from cysteine to phenylalanine, the CDR3 has 16 residues. Of all the DNA, just the CDR3 is kept, 48 bases in frame from base 1. A distance of 24 bases separates the germline ends of V and J, which lose 8 bases and 5 bases respectively.

Source: blood, taken from a patient whose treatment included radiotherapy and nephrectomy. The V and J segments used are TRBV23-1 and TRBJ1-2, with no confident D gene call. TRBV23-1 counts as an open reading frame of uncertain function. This receptor was obtained from a woman aged 60 to 75 with renal cell carcinoma. The CDR3 corresponds to CASPESNSPFRYGYTF. The nucleotides are TGCGCCAGCCCCGAATCTAACAGCCCGTTTCGGTATGGCTACACCTTC.